This passage covers 23 T cell receptor beta chains from one sample sequenced in a study of shared clonotypes between healthy human individuals. The repertoire was sequenced with immunoSEQ multiplex PCR; TCRdb's copy has only in-frame clones and lacks some. Of a few million clones listed, approximately 94% are singletons. Sequencing was performed on naive CD4+ T cells sorted from blood. The sample's subset: CD45RA+ positively selected. Receptor source: a man aged 18 to 30 in good health.

V gene TRBV5-1 combines with J gene TRBJ2-5, with 9 bases that match TRBD2. Germline values: CDR1 SGHRS, CDR2 YFSETQ. The CDR3 consists of 17 residues. With 0 bases clipped from V and 0 bases from J, the junction kept 6 bases outside the gene matches. This CDR3 is CASSLAGASGDQETQYF. The CDR3 coding sequence is TGCGCCAGCAGCTTGGCCGGGGCTAGCGGGGACCAAGAGACCCAGTACTTC. The whole variable domain, filled in from reference TRBV5-1 and TRBJ2-5, reads KAGVTQTPRYLIKTRGQQVTLSCSPISGHRSVSWYQQTPGQGLQFLFEYFSETQRNKGNFPGRFSGRQFSNSRSEMNVSTLELGDSALYLCASSLAGASGDQETQYFGPGTRLLVL.

The rearrangement links TRBV28 to TRBJ1-2; D may be TRBD1 (5 bases). The CDR3 totals 13 residues. Germline-derived CDR1 and CDR2 are MDHEN and SYDVKM. V gave up 4 bases and J gave up 3 bases, with 9 bases separating them. DNA for the CDR3: TGTGCCAGCAGTTCCAGGGCTGACTATGGCTACACCTTC. Its protein product is CASSSRADYGYTF.

This clone showed up just once. This chain connects TRBV2 to TRBJ2-5; 10 nucleotides align to TRBD2. The CDR3 consists of 15 residues. V lost 2 bases, J lost 5 bases, and 5 bases stayed unmatched. Germline V CDR1 and CDR2: SNHLY, FYNNEI. CDR3 amino acids: CASSEKRGGHETQYF. The CDR3 bases are TGTGCCAGCAGTGAAAAGCGGGGGGGCCACGAGACCCAGTACTTC.

The chain couples TRBV21-1 to TRBJ2-7. TRBV21-1 is a pseudogene locus. The CDR3 has 16 amino acids. The CDR3 sequence: CASSKRGRGPPDEQYF. DNA of the CDR3: TGTGCCAGCAGCAAACGGGGGAGGGGGCCGCCTGACGAGCAGTACTTC.

The gene calls are TRBV9 and TRBJ1-1; D gene ambiguous. The germline V gene has CDR1 SGDLS and CDR2 YYNGEE. The V end lost 4 bases, the J end lost 0 bases, and 10 bases lay between the germline ends. The CDR3 spans 14 residues. The CDR3, as DNA: TGTGCCAGCAGCCTGCATTGGGTGAACACTGAAGCTTTCTTT. Residues: CASSLHWVNTEAFF. Together with reference TRBV9 and TRBJ1-1, the CDR3 gives the full variable domain: DSGVTQTPKHLITATGQRVTLRCSPRSGDLSVYWYQQSLDQGLQFLIQYYNGEERAKGNILERFSAQQFPDLHSELNLSSLELGDSALYFCASSLHWVNTEAFFGQGTRLTVV.

V usage is TRBV4-3 and J usage is TRBJ2-1; TRBD2 might be the D (5 bases). CDR3 length: 14 residues. V was trimmed by 4 bases and J by 9 bases, leaving 16 bases between them. Germline CDR1 is LGHNA and CDR2 is YSLEER. The CDR3 loop reads CASSLDLAIGEQFF. In DNA form, the CDR3 reads TGCGCCAGCAGCCTGGATCTAGCAATCGGTGAGCAGTTCTTC.

The chain links TRBV11-2 to TRBJ2-1; D might be TRBD1 or TRBD2, each matching 5 bases. This CDR3 region has 15 residues. In germline, CDR1 is SGHAT, CDR2 FQNNGV. Between the trimmed V and J ends, which lost 5 bases and 3 bases, there was a span of 14 bases. CDR3 bases: TGTGCCAGCAGCCCCGGGGCGGTTCGCTACAATGAGCAGTTCTTC. Protein sequence: CASSPGAVRYNEQFF.

The chain is built from TRBV28 and TRBJ2-5, with a tentative D call TRBD2 (6 bases). The CDR3 runs to 14 residues. The V end lost 7 bases, the J end lost 2 bases, and 14 bases lay between the germline ends. Germline V lookup: CDR1 MDHEN, CDR2 SYDVKM. CDR3 sequence reads: CASISVLAQETQYF. The CDR3 bases are TGTGCCAGCATCTCAGTACTAGCACAAGAGACCCAGTACTTC.

The chain joins TRBV4-3 to TRBJ1-2; D call uncertain. V was shortened by 5 bases and J by 2 bases, with 18 bases between the two germline ends. This CDR3 region has 16 residues. Germline V CDR1 and CDR2: LGHNA, YSLEER. DNA for the CDR3: TGCGCCAGCAGCTCTACAGCTCTGGGGTCGAACTATGGCTACACCTTC. Encoded protein: CASSSTALGSNYGYTF.

The chain carries TRBV11-2 and TRBJ1-1; D unclear. The V gene's germline CDR1 is SGHAT and CDR2 FQNNGV. Trimming took 6 bases from V and 7 from J, leaving 6 bases between them. The CDR3 loop spans 10 amino acids. The CDR3: CASSGFEAFF. In DNA, the CDR3 is TGTGCCAGCAGTGGGTTTGAAGCTTTCTTT.

This clone was detected only once. The rearrangement uses TRBV5-4 and TRBJ2-7, with D possibly matching TRBD1 (8 bases). Trimming stripped 4 bases from V and 1 base from J, with 15 bases between. Germline lookup yields CDR1 SGHNT and CDR2 YYREEE (reference sequence). The CDR3 spans 15 residues. CDR3 in DNA: TGTGCCAGCAGCCCGGGGGGACAGGTGTCCTACGAGCAGTACTTC. Amino acid sequence: CASSPGGQVSYEQYF.

Worth noting for this clone: A junction end diverges from the germline sequence, so it may reflect a read error. This chain uses TRBV2 with TRBJ2-4, with TRBD1 matching over 8 bases. CDR1 is SNHLY, CDR2 FYNNEI, per germline. This CDR3 spans 13 amino acids. Here the CDR3 reads CASSFTPEGTGAF. CDR3 nucleotides: TGTGCCAGCAGTTTTACTCCCGAGGGGACAGGAGCATTC.

This chain joins TRBV7-2 and TRBJ2-1; the D gene is possibly TRBD1 (5 bases). The ends were cut back, 6 bases at V and 6 bases at J, with 18 bases in the middle. CDR3 length: 15 residues. The germline gives CDR1 SGHTA, CDR2 FQGNSA. The DNA of the CDR3 is TGTGCCAGCAGGCTAACCAGGACAAGCTCCAATGAGCAGTTCTTC. It codes for CASRLTRTSSNEQFF.

The chain uses TRBV9 and TRBJ2-6, with 9 nucleotides matching TRBD2. This CDR3 has 21 amino acids. The germline gives CDR1 SGDLS, CDR2 YYNGEE. The ends lost 4 bases at V and 1 base at J; junction bases unmatched: 18. CDR3 sequence: CASSPKVGLAKFLSGANVLTF. The CDR3 DNA follows: TGTGCCAGCAGCCCTAAGGTAGGACTAGCGAAATTCCTTTCTGGGGCCAACGTCCTGACTTTC.

V is TRBV5-6 and J is TRBJ2-3; 8 bases map to TRBD2. V trimming: 4 bases; J trimming: 4 bases; junction bases outside the gene matches: 11. Germline V CDR1 and CDR2: SGHDT, YYEEEE. The CDR3 consists of 16 residues. The DNA for the CDR3 is TGTGCCAGCAGCCCTCGGGGGGGAGCGACGGCAGATACGCAGTATTTT. It yields the protein CASSPRGGATADTQYF. Full variable domain (rest looked up from reference TRBV5-6 and TRBJ2-3): DAGVTQSPTHLIKTRGQQVTLRCSPKSGHDTVSWYQQALGQGPQFIFQYYEEEERQRGNFPDRFSGHQFPNYSSELNVNALLLGDSALYLCASSPRGGATADTQYFGPGTRLTVL.

This clone was seen only once. This chain uses TRBV6-1 with TRBJ2-7; the D is unclear. Germline V gene lookup returns CDR1 MNHNS and CDR2 SASEGT. Trimming stripped 2 bases from V and 6 bases from J, with 11 bases between. This CDR3 region has 13 residues. The CDR3 sequence is CASSERSVPEQYF. The CDR3 DNA sequence: TGTGCCAGCAGTGAAAGGTCTGTCCCCGAGCAGTACTTC.

V and J are TRBV25-1 and TRBJ1-3; TRBD1 might be the D (6 bases). Germline lookup yields CDR1 MGHDK and CDR2 SYGVNS. Trimming took 6 bases from V and 2 from J, leaving 14 bases between them. The CDR3 length is 15 residues. The CDR3 DNA is TGTGCCAGCAGGGGCGAGGGGGGGCCTGGAAACACCATATATTTT. The encoded protein is CASRGEGGPGNTIYF. The whole variable domain, filled in from reference TRBV25-1 and TRBJ1-3, reads EADIYQTPRYLVIGTGKKITLECSQTMGHDKMYWYQQDPGMELHLIHYSYGVNSTEKGDLSSESTVSRIRTEHFPLTLESARPSHTSQYLCASRGEGGPGNTIYFGEGSWLTVV.

About this clone: The sample has other DNA sequences that encode this CDR3 too. The chain links TRBV30 to TRBJ1-5, with D perhaps TRBD1 (6 bases). The V and J ends lost 5 bases and 7 bases respectively, with 15 bases between them. The CDR3 runs to 13 residues. Germline-derived CDR1 and CDR2 are GTSNPN and SVGIG (reference sequence). The CDR3 DNA sequence: TGTGCCTGGTCTTTGGGGGGCGGGCAGCCCCAGCATTTT. Its protein is CAWSLGGGQPQHF. The full variable domain, completed using reference TRBV30 and TRBJ1-5, is SQTIHQWPATLVQPVGSPLSLECTVEGTSNPNLYWYRQAAGRGLQLLFYSVGIGQISSEVPQNLSASRPQDRQFILSSKKLLLSDSGFYLCAWSLGGGQPQHFGDGTRLSIL.

This sequence joins TRBV11-2 and TRBJ1-2; D possibly corresponds to TRBD1 (5 bases). Per germline, CDR1 SGHAT and CDR2 FQNNGV. This CDR3 spans 13 amino acids. V dropped 7 bases and J dropped 0 bases, with 9 bases sitting between them. The chain's CDR3 is CASNTGANYGYTF. CDR3 bases: TGTGCCAGCAACACGGGGGCTAACTATGGCTACACCTTC.

The chain carries TRBV5-4 and TRBJ2-1; 7 bases align to TRBD1. Germline V CDR1 and CDR2: SGHNT, YYREEE (reference sequence). The length of the CDR3 is 16 residues. V shed 3 bases and J 2 bases; nucleotides not matched to a gene: 8. CDR3 residues: CASSSGQNTAYNEQFF. The CDR3 DNA reads TGTGCCAGCAGCTCGGGACAGAATACCGCCTACAATGAGCAGTTCTTC. Supplemented by reference TRBV5-4 and TRBJ2-1, the full variable domain reads ETGVTQSPTHLIKTRGQQVTLRCSSQSGHNTVSWYQQALGQGPQFIFQYYREEENGRGNFPPRFSGLQFPNYSSELNVNALELDDSALYLCASSSGQNTAYNEQFFGPGTRLTVL.

Comment on this clone: The junction does not match germline at one end; this may be a read error. The chain uses TRBV2 and TRBJ2-7; D is tentatively TRBD1 or TRBD2 (6 bases each). Germline assignment: CDR1 SNHLY and CDR2 FYNNEI. CDR3 length equals 15 residues. The CDR3 DNA reads as TGTGCCAGCAGCGAAGGTGGAGGGGGTGCCTACGAGCAGTACTTC. It specifies CASSEGGGGAYEQYF.

The chain employs TRBV28 and TRBJ1-4; D gene ambiguous. The germline V gene encodes CDR1 MDHEN and CDR2 SYDVKM. The CDR3 spans 12 residues. V dropped 7 bases and J dropped 8 bases, with 11 bases sitting between them. The CDR3 DNA reads as TGTGCCAGCACAAGTGTAGGGGAAAAACTGTTTTTT. As protein: CASTSVGEKLFF.

The chain's CDR3 is CASSLVSTVVYEQYF. The CDR3, as DNA: TGTGCCAGCAGCTTAGTGTCTACAGTAGTCTACGAGCAGTACTTC. The chain employs TRBV11-2 and TRBJ2-7; D call uncertain. The CDR3 is made up of 15 amino acids. Germline lookup yields CDR1 SGHAT and CDR2 FQNNGV. With 1 base removed from V and 3 bases from J, the gap between germline ends came to 13 bases.